This TCR beta chain was found in a study of blood T cell repertoires in COVID-19. Only in-frame clones appear in the TCRdb table, and some are missing; sequencing was by immunoSEQ multiplex PCR. The data contain around 310,000 clones, about 90% of them singletons. Assignments of participants to cohorts depended upon their own reported clinical history. Recovery meant two consecutive negative NP/OP PCR tests, professional clearance, or resolved symptoms. Sequences were obtained from PBMCs or T cells enriched from blood (not recorded which). The TCR was taken from a woman aged 25-40 years who had recovered from COVID-19.

CDR3 loop: CATRTAANTGELFF. The DNA of the CDR3 is TGTGCCACCAGGACAGCCGCGAACACCGGGGAGCTGTTTTTT. J is TRBJ2-2 and V is TRBV28; TRBD1 might be the D (6 bases). V lost 10 bases and J lost 0, with 12 bases in between. This CDR3 contains 14 residues. Germline CDR1 and CDR2: MDHEN and SYDVKM.